Listed below are T cell receptor beta chains from one sample, sequenced in a study of blood T cell repertoires in COVID-19. TCRdb keeps only in-frame clones here, not all; method: immunoSEQ multiplex PCR. Here the sample spans about 260,000 clones, about 80% being singletons. Sequences were obtained from PBMCs or T cells enriched from blood (not recorded which). All receptors derive from a man aged 25 to 40 with acute COVID-19. Each CDR3 is given with its conserved first and last residue.

>TRBJ2-1|TRBV27
CASTRLAGGREQFF
>TRBJ1-4|TRBV2
CASREDRYNEKLFF
>TRBJ1-2|TRBV10-3
CAISEIQGQGSYGYTF
>TRBJ1-1|TRBV3-1/TRBV3-2
CASSQGGEAFF
>TRBJ2-1|TRBV19
CASSSSGISGNEQFF
>TRBJ1-1|TRBV7-8
CASSRTGGNTEAFF
>TRBJ2-1|TRBV11-3
CASSFLGLYNEQFF
>TRBJ1-1|TRBV6-2/TRBV6-3
CASSYGGINTEAFF
>TRBJ1-2|TRBV28
CASSANGYTF
>TRBJ1-4|TRBV5-4
CASSTPGDGNEKLFF
>TRBJ2-3|TRBV24-1
CATSALPLDEGHTQYF
>TRBJ1-3|TRBV2
CASSGPGTLGNTIYF
>TRBJ1-5|TRBV3-1/TRBV3-2
CASSQQGGSNQPQHF
>TRBJ2-3|TRBV6-2/TRBV6-3
CASSRIAGGLTDTQYF
>TRBJ2-6|TRBV6-1
CASSEAQTGANVLTF
>TRBJ2-1|TRBV19
CASSMKLTYLGEQFF
>TRBJ1-2|TRBV6-5
CASSYTIEGSGYGYTF
>TRBJ2-2|TRBV13
CASSLYTRTSGRSGTGELFF
>TRBJ2-3|TRBV19
CATGQGEVDTQYF
>TRBJ1-2|TRBV25-1
CASRRQGVEDGYTF
>TRBJ2-3|TRBV11-3
CASSLIVATTDTQYF
>TRBJ2-5|TRBV7-9
CASSLSGGPYQLKTQYF
>TRBJ1-6|TRBV21-1
CASSTGMNSPLHF
>TRBJ1-4|TRBV5-1
CASSPDGVATNEKLFF
>TRBJ1-2|TRBV11-1
CASSVPGQRGLYGYTF
>TRBJ1-2|TRBV25-1
CASSVQGIDGYTF
>TRBJ2-1|TRBV11-3
CASSSSFEQFF
>TRBJ1-2|TRBV11-2
CASSDGTGYYGYTF
>TRBJ1-1|TRBV6-6
CASSYPGQGTEAFF
>TRBJ2-1|TRBV3-1/TRBV3-2
CASRSTGTNGNEQFF
>TRBJ1-5|TRBV2
CASSESPRGGRQPQHF
>TRBJ1-1|TRBV5-1
CASSLVQGAARFTEAFF
>TRBJ2-1|TRBV13
CASSSEDFGGNEQFF
>TRBJ2-1|TRBV21-1
CASTRRGRCNEQFF
>TRBJ1-2|TRBV5-1
CASSLAGINYGYTF
>TRBJ1-1|TRBV7-2
CASSLTGGGTEAFF
>TRBJ2-6|TRBV29-1
CSVVDITAGANVLTF
>TRBJ1-2|TRBV5-1
CASSETGGSYGYTF
>TRBJ2-5|TRBV5-1
CASSASQGSSKTQYF
>TRBJ2-1|TRBV11-2
CASSPRTSGGYNEQFF